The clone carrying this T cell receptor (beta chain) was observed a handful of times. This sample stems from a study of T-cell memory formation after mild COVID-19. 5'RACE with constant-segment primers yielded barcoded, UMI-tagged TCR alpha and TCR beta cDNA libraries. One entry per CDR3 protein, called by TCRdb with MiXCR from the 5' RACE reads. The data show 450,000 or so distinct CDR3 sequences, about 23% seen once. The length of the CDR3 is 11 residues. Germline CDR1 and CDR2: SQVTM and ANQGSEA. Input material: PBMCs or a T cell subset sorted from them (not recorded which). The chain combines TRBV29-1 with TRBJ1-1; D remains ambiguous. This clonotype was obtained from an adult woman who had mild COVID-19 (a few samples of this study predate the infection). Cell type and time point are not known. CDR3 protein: CLFRMNTEAFF. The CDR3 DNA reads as TGCCTCTTCCGGATGAACACTGAAGCTTTCTTT.